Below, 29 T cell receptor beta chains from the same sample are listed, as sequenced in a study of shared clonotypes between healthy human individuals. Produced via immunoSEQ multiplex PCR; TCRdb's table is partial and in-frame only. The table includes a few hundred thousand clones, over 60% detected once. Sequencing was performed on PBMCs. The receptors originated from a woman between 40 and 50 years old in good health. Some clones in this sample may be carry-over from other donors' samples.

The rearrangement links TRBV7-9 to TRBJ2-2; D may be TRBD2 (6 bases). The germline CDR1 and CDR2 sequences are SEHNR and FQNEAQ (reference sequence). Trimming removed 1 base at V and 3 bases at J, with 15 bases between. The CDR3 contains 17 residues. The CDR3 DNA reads TGTGCCAGCAGCTTAGAGCGACTAGAGGGTTACACCGGGGAGCTGTTTTTT. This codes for CASSLERLEGYTGELFF.

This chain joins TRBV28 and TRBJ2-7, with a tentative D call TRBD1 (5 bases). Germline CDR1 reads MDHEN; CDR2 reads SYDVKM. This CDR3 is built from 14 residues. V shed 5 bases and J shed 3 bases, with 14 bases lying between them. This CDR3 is CASSQTDVLYEQYF. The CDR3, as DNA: TGTGCCAGCAGTCAGACAGATGTCCTCTACGAGCAGTACTTC.

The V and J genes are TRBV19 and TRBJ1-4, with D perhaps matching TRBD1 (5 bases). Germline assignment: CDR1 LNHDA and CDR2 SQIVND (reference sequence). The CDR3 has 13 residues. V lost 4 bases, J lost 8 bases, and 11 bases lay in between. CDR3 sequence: CASSKGFREKLFF. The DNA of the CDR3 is TGTGCCAGTAGTAAGGGGTTTAGAGAAAAACTGTTTTTT.

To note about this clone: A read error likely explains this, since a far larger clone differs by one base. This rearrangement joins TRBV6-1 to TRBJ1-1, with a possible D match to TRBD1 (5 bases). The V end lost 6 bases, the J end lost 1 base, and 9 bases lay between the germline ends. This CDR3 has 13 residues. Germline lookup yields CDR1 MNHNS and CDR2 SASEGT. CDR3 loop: CASSLTENTEAFF. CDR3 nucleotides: TGTGCCAGCAGCCTGACAGAGAACACTGAAGCTTTCTTT.

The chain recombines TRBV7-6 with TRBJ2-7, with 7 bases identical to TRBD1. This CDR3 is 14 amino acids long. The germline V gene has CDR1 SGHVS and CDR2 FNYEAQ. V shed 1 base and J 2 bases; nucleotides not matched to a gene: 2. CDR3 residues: CASSLDRGTYEQYF. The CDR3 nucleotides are TGTGCCAGCAGCTTAGACAGGGGAACCTACGAGCAGTACTTC.

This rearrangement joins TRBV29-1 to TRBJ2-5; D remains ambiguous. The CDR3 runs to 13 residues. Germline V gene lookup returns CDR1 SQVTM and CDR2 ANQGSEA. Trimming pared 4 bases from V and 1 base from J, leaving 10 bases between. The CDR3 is CSVGSRSQETQYF. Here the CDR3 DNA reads TGCAGCGTTGGGTCCCGGAGCCAAGAGACCCAGTACTTC.

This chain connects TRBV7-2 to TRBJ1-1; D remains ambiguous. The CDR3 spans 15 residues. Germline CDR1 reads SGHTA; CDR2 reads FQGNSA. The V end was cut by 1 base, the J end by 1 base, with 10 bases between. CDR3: CASSLGLGRNTEAFF. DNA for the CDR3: TGTGCCAGCAGCTTAGGGCTGGGGAGGAACACTGAAGCTTTCTTT. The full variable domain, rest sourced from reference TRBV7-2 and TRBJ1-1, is GAGVSQSPSNKVTEKGKDVELRCDPISGHTALYWYRQSLGQGLEFLIYFQGNSAPDKSGLPSDRFSAERTGGSVSTLTIQRTQQEDSAVYLCASSLGLGRNTEAFFGQGTRLTVV.

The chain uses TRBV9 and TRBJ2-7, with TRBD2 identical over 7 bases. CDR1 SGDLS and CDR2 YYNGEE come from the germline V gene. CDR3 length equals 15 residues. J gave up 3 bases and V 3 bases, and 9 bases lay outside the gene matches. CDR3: CASSASGLGRYEQYF. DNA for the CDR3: TGTGCCAGCAGCGCTTCAGGACTAGGGCGCTACGAGCAGTACTTC. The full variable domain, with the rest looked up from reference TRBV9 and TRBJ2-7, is DSGVTQTPKHLITATGQRVTLRCSPRSGDLSVYWYQQSLDQGLQFLIQYYNGEERAKGNILERFSAQQFPDLHSELNLSSLELGDSALYFCASSASGLGRYEQYFGPGTRLTVT.

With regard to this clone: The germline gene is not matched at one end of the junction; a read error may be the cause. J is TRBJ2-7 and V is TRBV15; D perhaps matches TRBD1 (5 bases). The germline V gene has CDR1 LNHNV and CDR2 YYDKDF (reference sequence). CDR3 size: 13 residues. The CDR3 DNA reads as TGTGCCACCAGCAGAGCCCTGGGGATGACAGTGACGTTC. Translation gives CATSRALGMTVTF.

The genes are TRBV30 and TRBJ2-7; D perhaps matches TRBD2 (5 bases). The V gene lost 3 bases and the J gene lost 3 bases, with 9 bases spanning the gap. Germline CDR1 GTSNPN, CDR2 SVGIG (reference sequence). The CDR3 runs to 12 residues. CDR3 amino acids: CAWRLGSYEQYF. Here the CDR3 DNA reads TGTGCCTGGAGGCTGGGGAGCTACGAGCAGTACTTC. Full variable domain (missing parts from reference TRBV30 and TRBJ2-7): SQTIHQWPATLVQPVGSPLSLECTVEGTSNPNLYWYRQAAGRGLQLLFYSVGIGQISSEVPQNLSASRPQDRQFILSSKKLLLSDSGFYLCAWRLGSYEQYFGPGTRLTVT.

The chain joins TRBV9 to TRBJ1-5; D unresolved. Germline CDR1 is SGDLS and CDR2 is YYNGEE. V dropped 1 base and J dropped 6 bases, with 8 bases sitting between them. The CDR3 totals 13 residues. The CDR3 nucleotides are TGTGCCAGCAGCGTAACGGGTTTTCAGCCCCAGCATTTT. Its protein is CASSVTGFQPQHF.

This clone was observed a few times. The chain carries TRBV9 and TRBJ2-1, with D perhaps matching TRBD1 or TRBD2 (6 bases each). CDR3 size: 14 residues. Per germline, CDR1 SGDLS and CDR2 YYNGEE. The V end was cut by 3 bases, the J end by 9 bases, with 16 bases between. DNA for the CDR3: TGTGCCAGCAGCGCCGTCGAGAGGGGGGTTGAGCAGTTCTTC. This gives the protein CASSAVERGVEQFF.

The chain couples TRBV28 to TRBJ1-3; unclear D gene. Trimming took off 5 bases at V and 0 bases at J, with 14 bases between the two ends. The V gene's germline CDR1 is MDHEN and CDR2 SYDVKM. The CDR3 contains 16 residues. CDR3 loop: CASSTDRSLSGNTIYF. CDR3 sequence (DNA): TGTGCCAGCAGTACTGATAGAAGCCTCTCTGGAAACACCATATATTTT.

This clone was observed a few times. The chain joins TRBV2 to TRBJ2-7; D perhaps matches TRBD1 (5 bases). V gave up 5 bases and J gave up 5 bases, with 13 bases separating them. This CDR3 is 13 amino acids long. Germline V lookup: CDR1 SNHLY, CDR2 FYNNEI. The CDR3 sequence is CASSLDRRDEQYF. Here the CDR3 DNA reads TGTGCCAGCAGTTTAGACAGACGAGACGAGCAGTACTTC.

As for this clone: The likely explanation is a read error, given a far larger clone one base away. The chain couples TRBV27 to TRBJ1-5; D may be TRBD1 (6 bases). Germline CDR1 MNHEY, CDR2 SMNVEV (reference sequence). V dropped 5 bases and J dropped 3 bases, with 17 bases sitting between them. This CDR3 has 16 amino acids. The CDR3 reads CASSAFGTGFNQPQHF. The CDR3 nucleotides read TGTGCCAGCAGTGCTTTTGGCACAGGGTTCAATCAGCCCCAGCATTTT.

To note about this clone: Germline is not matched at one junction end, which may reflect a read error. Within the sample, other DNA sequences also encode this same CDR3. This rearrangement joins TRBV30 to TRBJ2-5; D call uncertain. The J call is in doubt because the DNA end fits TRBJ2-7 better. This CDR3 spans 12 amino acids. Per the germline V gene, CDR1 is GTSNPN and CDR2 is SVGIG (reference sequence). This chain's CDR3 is CAWSVGPYEQYF. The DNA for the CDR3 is TGTGCTTGGAGTGTGGGTCCCTACGAGCAGTACTTC.

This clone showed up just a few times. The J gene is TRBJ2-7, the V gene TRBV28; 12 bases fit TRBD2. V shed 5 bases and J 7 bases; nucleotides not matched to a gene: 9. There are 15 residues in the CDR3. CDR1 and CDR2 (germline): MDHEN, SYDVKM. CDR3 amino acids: CASSHSLAGGEEQYF. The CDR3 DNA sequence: TGTGCCAGCAGTCACAGCCTAGCGGGAGGGGAGGAGCAGTACTTC.

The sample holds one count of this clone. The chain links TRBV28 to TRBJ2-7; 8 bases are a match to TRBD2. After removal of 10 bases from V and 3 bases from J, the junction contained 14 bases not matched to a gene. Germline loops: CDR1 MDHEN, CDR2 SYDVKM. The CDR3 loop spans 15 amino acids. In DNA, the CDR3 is TGTGCCATCAAGGCTGACGTCGGGAGGGGCTACGAGCAGTACTTC. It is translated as CAIKADVGRGYEQYF.

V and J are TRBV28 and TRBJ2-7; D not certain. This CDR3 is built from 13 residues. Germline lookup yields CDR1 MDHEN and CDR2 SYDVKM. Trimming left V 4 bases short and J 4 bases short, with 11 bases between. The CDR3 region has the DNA TGTGCCAGCAGTTCCCCTCTCCCTTACGAGCAGTACTTC. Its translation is CASSSPLPYEQYF.

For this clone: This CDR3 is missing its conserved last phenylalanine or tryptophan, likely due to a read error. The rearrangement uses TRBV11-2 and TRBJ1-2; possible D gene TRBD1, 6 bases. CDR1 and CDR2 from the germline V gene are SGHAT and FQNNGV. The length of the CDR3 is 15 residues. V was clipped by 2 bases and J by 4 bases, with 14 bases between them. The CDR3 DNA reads TGTGCCAGCAGCTTAAACCTCGACAGGTTCTATGGCTACACCCTC. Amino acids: CASSLNLDRFYGYTL.

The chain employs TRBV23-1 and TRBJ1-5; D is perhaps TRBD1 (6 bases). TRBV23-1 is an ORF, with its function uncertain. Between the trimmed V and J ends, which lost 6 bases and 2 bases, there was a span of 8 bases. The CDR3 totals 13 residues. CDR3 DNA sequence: TGCGCCAGCAGGGGGGCCGGCAATCAGCCCCAGCATTTT. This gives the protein CASRGAGNQPQHF.

The CDR3 DNA sequence: TGTGCCAGCAGTTCAGTGCCTAGCGGGGATTACGAGCAGTACTTC. Encoded protein: CASSSVPSGDYEQYF. The chain employs TRBV28 and TRBJ2-7; 9 positions agree with TRBD2. V shed 4 bases and J 4 bases; nucleotides not matched to a gene: 8. CDR3 length equals 15 residues. Germline CDR1 is MDHEN and CDR2 is SYDVKM.

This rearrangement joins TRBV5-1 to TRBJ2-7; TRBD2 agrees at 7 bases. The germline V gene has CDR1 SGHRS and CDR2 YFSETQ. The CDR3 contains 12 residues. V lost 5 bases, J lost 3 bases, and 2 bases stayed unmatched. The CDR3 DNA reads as TGCGCCAGCAGACGGACTAGCTACGAGCAGTACTTC. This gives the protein CASRRTSYEQYF. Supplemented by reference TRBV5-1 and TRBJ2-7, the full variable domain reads KAGVTQTPRYLIKTRGQQVTLSCSPISGHRSVSWYQQTPGQGLQFLFEYFSETQRNKGNFPGRFSGRQFSNSRSEMNVSTLELGDSALYLCASRRTSYEQYFGPGTRLTVT.

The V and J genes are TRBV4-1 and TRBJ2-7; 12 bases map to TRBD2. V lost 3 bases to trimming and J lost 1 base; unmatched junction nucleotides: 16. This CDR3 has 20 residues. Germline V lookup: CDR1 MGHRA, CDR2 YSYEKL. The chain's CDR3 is CASSHPGRTSGKTGSYEQYF. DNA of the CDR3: TGCGCCAGCAGCCATCCCGGACGGACTAGCGGGAAGACAGGGTCCTACGAGCAGTACTTC.

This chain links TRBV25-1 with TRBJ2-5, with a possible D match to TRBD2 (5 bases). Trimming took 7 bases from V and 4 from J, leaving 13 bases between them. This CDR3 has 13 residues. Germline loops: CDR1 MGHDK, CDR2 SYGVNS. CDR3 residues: CASTPGYRETQYF. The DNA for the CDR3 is TGTGCCAGCACTCCGGGATACCGAGAGACCCAGTACTTC.

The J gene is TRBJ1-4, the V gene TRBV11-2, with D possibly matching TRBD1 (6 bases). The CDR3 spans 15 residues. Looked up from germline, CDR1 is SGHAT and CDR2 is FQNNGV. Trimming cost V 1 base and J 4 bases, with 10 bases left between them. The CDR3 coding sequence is TGTGCCAGCAGCTTAGGTGGGACAATTAATGAAAAACTGTTTTTT. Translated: CASSLGGTINEKLFF. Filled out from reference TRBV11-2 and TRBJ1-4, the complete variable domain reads EAGVAQSPRYKIIEKRQSVAFWCNPISGHATLYWYQQILGQGPKLLIQFQNNGVVDDSQLPKDRFSAERLKGVDSTLKIQPAKLEDSAVYLCASSLGGTINEKLFFGSGTQLSVL.

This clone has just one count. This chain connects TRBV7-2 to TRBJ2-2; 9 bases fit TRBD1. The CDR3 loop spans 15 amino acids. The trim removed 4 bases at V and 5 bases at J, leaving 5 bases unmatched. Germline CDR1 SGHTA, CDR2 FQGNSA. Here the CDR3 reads CASSSTGGRTGELFF. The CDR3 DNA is TGTGCCAGCAGCTCGACAGGGGGTAGGACCGGGGAGCTGTTTTTT.

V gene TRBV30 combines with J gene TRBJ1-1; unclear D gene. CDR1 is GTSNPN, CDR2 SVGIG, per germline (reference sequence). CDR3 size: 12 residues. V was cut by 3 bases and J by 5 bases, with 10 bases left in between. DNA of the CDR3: TGTGCCTGGAGGTTCAGTTGGACTGAAGCTTTCTTT. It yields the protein CAWRFSWTEAFF.

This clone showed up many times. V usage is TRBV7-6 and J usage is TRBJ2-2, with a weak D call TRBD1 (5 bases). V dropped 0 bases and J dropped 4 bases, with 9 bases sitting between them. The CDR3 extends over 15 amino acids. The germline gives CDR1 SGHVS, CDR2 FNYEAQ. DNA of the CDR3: TGTGCCAGCAGCTTAGCTCAGGGTGGCACCGGGGAGCTGTTTTTT. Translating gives CASSLAQGGTGELFF.